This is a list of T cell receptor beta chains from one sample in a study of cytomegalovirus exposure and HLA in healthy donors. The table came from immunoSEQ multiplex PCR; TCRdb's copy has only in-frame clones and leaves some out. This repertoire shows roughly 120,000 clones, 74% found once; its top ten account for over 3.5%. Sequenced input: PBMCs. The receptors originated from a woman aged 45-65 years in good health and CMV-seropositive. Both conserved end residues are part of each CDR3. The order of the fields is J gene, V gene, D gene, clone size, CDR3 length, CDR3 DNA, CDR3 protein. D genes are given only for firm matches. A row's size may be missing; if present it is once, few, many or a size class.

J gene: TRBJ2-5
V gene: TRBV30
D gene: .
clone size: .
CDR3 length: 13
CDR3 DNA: TGTGCCTGGGCCGGTGTGCGGGGAGAGACCCAGTACTTC
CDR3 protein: CAWAGVRGETQYF

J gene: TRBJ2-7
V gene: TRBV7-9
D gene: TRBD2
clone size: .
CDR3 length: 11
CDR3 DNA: TGTTCCAGCAGCGGGGGGGGACTTTTTTACTTC
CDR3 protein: CSSSGGGLFYF

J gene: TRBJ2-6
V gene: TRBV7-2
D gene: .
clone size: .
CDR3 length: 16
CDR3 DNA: TGTGCCAGCAGCTTAAACGGGGTATGGGGGGCCAACGTCCTGACTTTC
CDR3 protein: CASSLNGVWGANVLTF

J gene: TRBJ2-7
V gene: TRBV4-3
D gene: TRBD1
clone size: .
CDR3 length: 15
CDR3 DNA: TGCGCCAGCAGCCAATTCCCCGGGACAGGGTTTGAGCAGTACTTC
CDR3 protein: CASSQFPGTGFEQYF

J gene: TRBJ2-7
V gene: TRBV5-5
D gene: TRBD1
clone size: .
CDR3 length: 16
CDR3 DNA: TGTGCCAGCAGCTGGCGCGGCCAGGGGGCTTCCTACGAGCAGTACTTC
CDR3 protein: CASSWRGQGASYEQYF

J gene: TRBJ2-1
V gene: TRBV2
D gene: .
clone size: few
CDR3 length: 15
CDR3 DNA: TGTGCCAGCAGTGAAGACAGGTCCTCCTACAATGAGCAGTTCTTC
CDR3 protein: CASSEDRSSYNEQFF

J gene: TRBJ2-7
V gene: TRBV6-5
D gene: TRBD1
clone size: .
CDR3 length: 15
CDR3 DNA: TGTGCCAGCAGGATAGGGGGGACAGGGCAACCCGAGCAGTACTTC
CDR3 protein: CASRIGGTGQPEQYF

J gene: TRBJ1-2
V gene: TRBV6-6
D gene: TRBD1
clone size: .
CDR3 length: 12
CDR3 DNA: TGTGCCAGCAAGGACAGGGGATATGGCTACACCTTC
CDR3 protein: CASKDRGYGYTF

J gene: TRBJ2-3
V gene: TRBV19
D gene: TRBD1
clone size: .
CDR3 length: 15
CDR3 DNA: TGTGCCACCCGCGGGACAGGGCCTAGCACAGATACGCAGTATTTT
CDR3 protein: CATRGTGPSTDTQYF

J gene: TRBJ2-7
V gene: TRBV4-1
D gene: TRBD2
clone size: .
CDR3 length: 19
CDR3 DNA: TGCGCCAGCAGCTTTACCTCCGGGACTAGCGGGGCCTTACTCTACGAGCAGTACTTC
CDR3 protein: CASSFTSGTSGALLYEQYF

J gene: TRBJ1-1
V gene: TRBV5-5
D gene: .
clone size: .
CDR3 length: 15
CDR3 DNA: TGTGCCAGCAGCTATAACCCTTCAGGGTCCCCAGAGGCTTTCTTT
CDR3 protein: CASSYNPSGSPEAFF

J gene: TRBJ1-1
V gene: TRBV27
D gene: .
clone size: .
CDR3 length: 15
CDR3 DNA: TGTGCCAGCAGTTTATCGAGGGGGGGCGGCACTGAAGCTTTCTTT
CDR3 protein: CASSLSRGGGTEAFF

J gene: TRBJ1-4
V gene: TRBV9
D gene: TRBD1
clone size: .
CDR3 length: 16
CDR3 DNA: TGTGCCAGCAGCGCCACCATTGGGGACAGGGGTGAAAAACTGTTTTTT
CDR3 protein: CASSATIGDRGEKLFF

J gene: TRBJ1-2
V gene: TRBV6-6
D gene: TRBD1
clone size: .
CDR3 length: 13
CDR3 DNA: TGTGCCAGCAGACTGGGACAGCTTCATGGTTACACCTTC
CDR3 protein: CASRLGQLHGYTF

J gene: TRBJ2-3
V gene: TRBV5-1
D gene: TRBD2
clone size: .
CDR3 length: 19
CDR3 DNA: TGCGCCAGCAGCTTGGCGGGTACGGGGGGGGCCTATCCGACAGATACGCAGTATTTT
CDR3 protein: CASSLAGTGGAYPTDTQYF

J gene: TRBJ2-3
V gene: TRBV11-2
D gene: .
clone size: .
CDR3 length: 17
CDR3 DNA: TGTGCCAGCAGCCCCGCCGTTGGGGGGACTAGCACAGATACGCAGTATTTT
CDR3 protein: CASSPAVGGTSTDTQYF

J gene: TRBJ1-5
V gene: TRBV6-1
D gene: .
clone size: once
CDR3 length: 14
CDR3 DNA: TGTGCCAGCAGTGGGTCGACCCAGGGGCAGCCCCAGCATTTT
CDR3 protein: CASSGSTQGQPQHF

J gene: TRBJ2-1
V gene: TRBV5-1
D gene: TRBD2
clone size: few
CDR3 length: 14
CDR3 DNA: TGCGCCAGCAGGGGGGACTACCTCTACAATGAGCAGTTCTTC
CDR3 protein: CASRGDYLYNEQFF

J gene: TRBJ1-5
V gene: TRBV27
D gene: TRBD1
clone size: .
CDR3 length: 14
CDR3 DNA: TGTGCCAGCAGTCCGCGGACAGGGGATCAGCCCCAGCATTTT
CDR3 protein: CASSPRTGDQPQHF

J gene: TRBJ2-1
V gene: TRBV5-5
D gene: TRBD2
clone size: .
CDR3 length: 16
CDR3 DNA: TGTGCCAGCAGCTTGGCTCCGCGGGGGGGCGGGAATGAGCAGTTCTTC
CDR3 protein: CASSLAPRGGGNEQFF

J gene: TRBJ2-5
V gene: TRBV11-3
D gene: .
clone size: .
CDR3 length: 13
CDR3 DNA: TGTGCCAGCAGCAAAAGGGGAGGAGAGACCCAGTACTTC
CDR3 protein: CASSKRGGETQYF

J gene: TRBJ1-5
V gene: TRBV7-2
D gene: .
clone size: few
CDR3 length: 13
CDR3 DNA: TGTGCCACCAGGCAGGGGTCGGATCAGCCCCAGCATTTT
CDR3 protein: CATRQGSDQPQHF

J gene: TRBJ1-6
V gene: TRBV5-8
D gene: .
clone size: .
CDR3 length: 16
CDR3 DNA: TGTGCCAGCAGCTTGGGGACAGCTAGTTATAATTCACCCCTCCACTTT
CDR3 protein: CASSLGTASYNSPLHF

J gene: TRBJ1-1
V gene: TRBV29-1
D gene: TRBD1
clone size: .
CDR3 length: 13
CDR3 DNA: TGCAGCGTTTCCGACAGGGGTAGGGGTGAAGCTTTCTTT
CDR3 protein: CSVSDRGRGEAFF

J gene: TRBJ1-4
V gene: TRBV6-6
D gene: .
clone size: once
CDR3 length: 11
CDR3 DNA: TGTGCCAGCGCAACAGGGGAAAAACTGTTTTTT
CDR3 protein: CASATGEKLFF

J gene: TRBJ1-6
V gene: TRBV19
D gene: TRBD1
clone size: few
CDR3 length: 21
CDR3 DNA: TGTGCCAGTAGTCTAGCCCCGCCGGGACAGGGGACCTACTCCTATAATTCACCCCTCCACTTT
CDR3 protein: CASSLAPPGQGTYSYNSPLHF

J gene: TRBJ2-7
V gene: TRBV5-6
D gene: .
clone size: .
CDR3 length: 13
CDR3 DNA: TGTGCCAGCAGCTTGAGAGGCAGCTACGAGCAGTACTTC
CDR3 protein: CASSLRGSYEQYF

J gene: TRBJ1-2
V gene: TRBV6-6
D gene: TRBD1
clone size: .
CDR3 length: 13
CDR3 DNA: TGTGCCAGCAGGAGGGGACAGATCTATGGCTACACCTTC
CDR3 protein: CASRRGQIYGYTF

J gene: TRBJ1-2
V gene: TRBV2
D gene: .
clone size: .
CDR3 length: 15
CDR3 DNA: TGTGCCAGCACAAAGAACTTCCGGCCGGGGGATGGCTACACCTTC
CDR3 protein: CASTKNFRPGDGYTF

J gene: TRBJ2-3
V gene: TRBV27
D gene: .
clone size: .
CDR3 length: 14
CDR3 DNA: TGTGCCAGCAGTTTTCTGGGGGGAACAGATACGCAGTATTTT
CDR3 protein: CASSFLGGTDTQYF

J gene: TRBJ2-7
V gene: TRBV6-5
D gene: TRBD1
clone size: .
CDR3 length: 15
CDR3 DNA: TGTGCCAGCAGAAGAGGGACAGGGGGCTCTTACGAGCAGTACTTC
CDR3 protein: CASRRGTGGSYEQYF

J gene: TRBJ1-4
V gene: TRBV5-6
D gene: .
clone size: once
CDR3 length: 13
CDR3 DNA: TGTGCCAGCAGCTCCCGGCGGAATGAAAAACTGTTTTTT
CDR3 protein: CASSSRRNEKLFF

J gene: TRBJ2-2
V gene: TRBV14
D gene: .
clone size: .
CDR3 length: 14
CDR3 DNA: TGTGCCAGCAGCCGACTAGCGAACACCGGGGAGCTGTTTTTT
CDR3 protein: CASSRLANTGELFF

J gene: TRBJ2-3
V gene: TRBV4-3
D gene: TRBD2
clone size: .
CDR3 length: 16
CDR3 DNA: TGCGCCAGCAGCCAAGACTGGGCGGGGGGGTTAAATACGCAGTATTTT
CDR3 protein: CASSQDWAGGLNTQYF

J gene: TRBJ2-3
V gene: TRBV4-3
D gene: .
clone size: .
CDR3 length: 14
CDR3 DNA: TGCGCCAGCAGCCAAGGACTGGCTTTAGATACGCAGTATTTT
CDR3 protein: CASSQGLALDTQYF

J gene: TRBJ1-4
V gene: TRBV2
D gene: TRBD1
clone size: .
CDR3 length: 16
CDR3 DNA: TGTGCCAGCAGTGGCCTCGAACAGGGGGTACGAGAAAAACTGTTTTTT
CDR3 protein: CASSGLEQGVREKLFF

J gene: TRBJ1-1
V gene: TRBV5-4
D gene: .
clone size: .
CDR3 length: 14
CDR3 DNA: TGTGCCAGCAGCTTCGGGGAACAGGGCACTGAAGCTTTCTTT
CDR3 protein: CASSFGEQGTEAFF

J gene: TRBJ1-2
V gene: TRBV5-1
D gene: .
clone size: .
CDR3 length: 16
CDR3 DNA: TGCGCCAGCAGCTTGGCCGCGACATCGTCGGTCTATGGCTACACCTTC
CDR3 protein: CASSLAATSSVYGYTF

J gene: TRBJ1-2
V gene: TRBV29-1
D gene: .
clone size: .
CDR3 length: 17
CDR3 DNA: TGCAGCGTTGAAGTCCTTGGGGGGTGGGGGGGATCAAGTGGCTACACCTTC
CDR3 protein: CSVEVLGGWGGSSGYTF

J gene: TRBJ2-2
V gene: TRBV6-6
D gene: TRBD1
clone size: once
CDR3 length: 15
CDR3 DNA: TGTGCCAGCAATCGACAGGGGACGAACACCGGGGAGCTGTTTTTT
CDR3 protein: CASNRQGTNTGELFF

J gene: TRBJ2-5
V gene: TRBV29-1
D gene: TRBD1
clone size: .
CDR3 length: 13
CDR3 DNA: TGCAGCGTTGAAGGACAGGGGGCTTGGGAGCAGTACTTC
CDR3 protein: CSVEGQGAWEQYF

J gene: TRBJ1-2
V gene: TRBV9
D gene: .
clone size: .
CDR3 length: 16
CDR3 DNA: TGTGCCAGCAGCTTCCTCGGACAGCCTTCTAACTATGGCTACACCTTC
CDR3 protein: CASSFLGQPSNYGYTF

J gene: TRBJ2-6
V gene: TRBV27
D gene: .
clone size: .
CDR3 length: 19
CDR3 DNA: TGTGCCAGCATCAGTTTCGAGACAGGTAAGGGGTCTGGGGCCAACGTCCTGACTTTC
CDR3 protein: CASISFETGKGSGANVLTF

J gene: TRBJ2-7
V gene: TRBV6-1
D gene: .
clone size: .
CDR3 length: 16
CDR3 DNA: TGTGCCAGCAGTGCCCCGGGAATCAGTTTCCAATACGAGCAGTACTTC
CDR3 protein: CASSAPGISFQYEQYF

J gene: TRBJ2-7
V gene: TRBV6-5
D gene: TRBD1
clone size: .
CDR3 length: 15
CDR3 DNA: TGTGCCAGCAGTCGACGACAGGGGGCTGGCTACGAGCAGTACTTC
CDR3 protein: CASSRRQGAGYEQYF

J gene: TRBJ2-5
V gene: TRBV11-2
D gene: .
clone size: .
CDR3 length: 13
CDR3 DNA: TGTGCCAGCAGCGCAGGATTAGAGGAGACCCAGTACTTC
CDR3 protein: CASSAGLEETQYF

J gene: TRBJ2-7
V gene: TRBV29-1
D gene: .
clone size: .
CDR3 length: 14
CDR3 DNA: TGCAGCGTTGTAGAGCAGGGCGACCGGTACGAGCAGTACTTC
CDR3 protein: CSVVEQGDRYEQYF

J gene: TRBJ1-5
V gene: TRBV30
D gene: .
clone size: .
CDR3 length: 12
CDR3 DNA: TGTGCCTGGAGTGTCGGCGGGCAGGCCCAGCATTTT
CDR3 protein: CAWSVGGQAQHF

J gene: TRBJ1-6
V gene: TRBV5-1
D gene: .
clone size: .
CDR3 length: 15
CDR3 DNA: TGCGCCAGCAGCTTGGAGCAGGGTTGGAATTCACCCCTCCACTTT
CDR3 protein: CASSLEQGWNSPLHF

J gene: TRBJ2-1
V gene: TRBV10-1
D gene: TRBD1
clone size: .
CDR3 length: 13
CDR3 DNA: TGCGCCAGCATGGGAACAGGGGGCTATGAGCAGTTCTTC
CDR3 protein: CASMGTGGYEQFF

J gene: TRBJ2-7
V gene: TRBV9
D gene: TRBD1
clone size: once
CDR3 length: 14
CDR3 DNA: TGTGCCAGCAGCGTAGGGGACAGGACCTACGAGCAGTACTTC
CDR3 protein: CASSVGDRTYEQYF

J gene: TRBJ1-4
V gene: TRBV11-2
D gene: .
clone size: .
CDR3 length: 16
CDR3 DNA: TGTGCCAGCAGCGCCGGGACAATTGCAACTAATGAAAAACTGTTTTTT
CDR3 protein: CASSAGTIATNEKLFF

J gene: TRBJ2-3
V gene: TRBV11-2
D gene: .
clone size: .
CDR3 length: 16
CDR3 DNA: TGTGCCAGCAGCTTACTTGCCACAACGAGCACAGATACGCAGTATTTT
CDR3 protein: CASSLLATTSTDTQYF

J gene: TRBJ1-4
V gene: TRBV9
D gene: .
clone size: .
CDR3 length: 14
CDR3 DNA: TGTGCCAGCAGCGTAGGCAGTACTAATGAAAAACTGTTTTTT
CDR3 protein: CASSVGSTNEKLFF

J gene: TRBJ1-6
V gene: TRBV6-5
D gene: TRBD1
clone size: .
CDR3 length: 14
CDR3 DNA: TGTGCCAGCAGTTACCTGGGACAGGACATTTACCTCCACTTT
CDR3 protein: CASSYLGQDIYLHF

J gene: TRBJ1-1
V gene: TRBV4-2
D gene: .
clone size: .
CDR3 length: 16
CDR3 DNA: TGTGCCAGCAGCCAAGGGCGGGGGGCCCTGTCCACTGAAGCTTTCTTT
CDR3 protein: CASSQGRGALSTEAFF